The 18 T cell receptor beta chains in this list originate from one sample, sequenced in a study of OX40 agonist ivuxolimab in advanced cancers. Profiling relied on immunoSEQ multiplex PCR, and the TCRdb table lists in-frame clones only, not all of them. The table shows about 79,000 clones, with around 90% occurring only once. The source material was CD4+ or CD8+ T cells sorted from blood, sampled in a trial of the OX40 agonist ivuxolimab. These receptors all come from an adult with an advanced solid tumor such as melanoma, head and neck, liver or kidney cancer.

J is TRBJ1-4 and V is TRBV19, with D hard to call. CDR1 and CDR2 from the germline V gene are LNHDA and SQIVND (reference sequence). The CDR3 totals 15 residues. Trimming removed 0 bases from V and 5 bases from J, with 10 bases in between. CDR3 sequence: CASSIESVNNEKLFF. The CDR3 region has the DNA TGTGCCAGTAGTATAGAGTCCGTCAACAATGAAAAACTGTTTTTT.

J is TRBJ1-1 and V is TRBV6-5; weak D call: TRBD1 (6 bases). Germline CDR1 reads MNHEY; CDR2 reads SVGAGI. CDR3 length: 12 amino acids. V shed 2 bases and J shed 10 bases, with 11 bases lying between them. CDR3: CASSYATGGAFF. The CDR3 nucleotides are TGTGCCAGCAGTTACGCGACAGGTGGAGCTTTCTTT.

This clone came up once. This sequence joins TRBV5-6 and TRBJ2-3; 10 nucleotides match TRBD2. Looked up from germline, CDR1 is SGHDT and CDR2 is YYEEEE. V dropped 4 bases and J dropped 4; count of bases not matched to a gene: 9. The CDR3 loop spans 16 amino acids. CDR3 nucleotides: TGTGCCAGCAGCCTTAATTTAGCGGGGGGCGCAGATACGCAGTATTTT. It is translated as CASSLNLAGGADTQYF.

V usage is TRBV19 and J usage is TRBJ1-5, with D unresolved. Germline CDR1 is LNHDA and CDR2 is SQIVND (reference sequence). V was cut by 5 bases and J by 4 bases, with 15 bases left in between. CDR3 length equals 15 residues. The CDR3 nucleotides are TGTGCCAGTAGTTTACCAAATCAAGGTAATCAGCCCCAGCATTTT. Residues: CASSLPNQGNQPQHF. The full variable domain, with the rest looked up from reference TRBV19 and TRBJ1-5, is DGGITQSPKYLFRKEGQNVTLSCEQNLNHDAMYWYRQDPGQGLRLIYYSQIVNDFQKGDIAEGYSVSREKKESFPLTVTSAQKNPTAFYLCASSLPNQGNQPQHFGDGTRLSIL.

This clone was seen once. The chain is built from TRBV28 and TRBJ2-3; D is uncertain. The CDR3 covers 15 residues. The germline gives CDR1 MDHEN, CDR2 SYDVKM. V was pared by 3 bases and J by 4 bases, with 14 bases between. The CDR3 region has the DNA TGTGCCAGCAGTTTCCTCGGGCTTCATCCAGATACGCAGTATTTT. Amino acid sequence: CASSFLGLHPDTQYF.

The gene calls are TRBV7-2 and TRBJ1-2, with D possibly being TRBD1 (5 bases). The germline gives CDR1 SGHTA, CDR2 FQGNSA. V was pared by 7 bases and J by 2 bases, with 17 bases between. The CDR3 loop spans 15 amino acids. CDR3 in DNA: TGTGCCAGCACCCCCCGGGATGCAGGGAACTATGGCTACACCTTC. It codes for CASTPRDAGNYGYTF.

The chain combines TRBV2 with TRBJ1-2; D unclear. Trimming left V 3 bases short and J 5 bases short, with 7 bases between. The CDR3 length is 12 residues. The germline CDR1 and CDR2 sequences are SNHLY and FYNNEI. The CDR3, as DNA: TGTGCCAGCAGTGATATGGCGTATGGCTACACCTTC. Its protein is CASSDMAYGYTF.

The chain couples TRBV28 to TRBJ1-4; TRBD1 matches at 8 bases. The CDR3 has 16 amino acids. V lost 5 bases, J lost 0 bases, and 5 bases stayed unmatched. Per germline, CDR1 MDHEN and CDR2 SYDVKM. CDR3 region: CASSRQGRTTNEKLFF. DNA of the CDR3: TGTGCCAGCAGTCGACAGGGGCGGACAACTAATGAAAAACTGTTTTTT.

V is TRBV19 and J is TRBJ1-6, with 9 bases that match TRBD1. The CDR3 is 14 amino acids. V lost 5 bases and J lost 11; bases outside the gene matches: 7. CDR1 is LNHDA and CDR2 is SQIVND in the germline V gene (reference sequence). The chain's CDR3 is CASSHGTGNPPLHF. The CDR3 DNA is TGTGCCAGTAGTCATGGGACAGGGAATCCACCCCTCCACTTT.

The chain links TRBV5-6 to TRBJ2-5; TRBD1 is a possible D gene (5 bases). V lost 4 bases and J lost 3, with 16 bases in between. Germline CDR1 reads SGHDT; CDR2 reads YYEEEE. This CDR3 contains 15 residues. The CDR3 DNA follows: TGTGCCAGCAGCCCCTCTTCAGGGCCAAAAGAGACCCAGTACTTC. Translated: CASSPSSGPKETQYF.

The chain links TRBV9 to TRBJ1-5, with TRBD1 matching 8 bases. The V gene end was trimmed by 3 bases and the J gene end by 7 bases; junction bases not matched to a gene: 9. The CDR3 contains 15 residues. Looked up from germline, CDR1 is SGDLS and CDR2 is YYNGEE. The CDR3, as DNA: TGTGCCAGCAGCGGAGCGGACAGGGCGGGGCAGCCCCAGCATTTT. This sequence encodes CASSGADRAGQPQHF.

Here the CDR3 DNA reads TGTGCCAGTAGTGTCCAGAGGGGCACAGATACGCAGTATTTT. Translation gives CASSVQRGTDTQYF. The rearrangement uses TRBV19 and TRBJ2-3, with a weak D call TRBD2 (5 bases). The V gene lost 5 bases and the J gene lost 1 base, with 10 bases spanning the gap. The CDR3 has 14 amino acids. CDR1 and CDR2 (germline): LNHDA, SQIVND (reference sequence).

The chain joins TRBV6-1 to TRBJ1-1; tentative D call: TRBD1 (5 bases). V lost 7 bases to trimming and J lost 3 bases, with 15 bases between them. In germline, CDR1 is MNHNS, CDR2 SASEGT. This CDR3 is built from 14 residues. The CDR3 sequence is CASNLQAGYTEAFF. The CDR3 DNA reads as TGTGCCAGCAATCTACAGGCCGGCTACACTGAAGCTTTCTTT.

The chain employs TRBV6-5 and TRBJ1-1; tentatively, D is TRBD1 (5 bases). The CDR3 extends over 14 amino acids. Deletions cut 6 bases from V and 1 base from J, with 12 bases between. Germline V gene sequence: CDR1 MNHEY, CDR2 SVGAGI. Here the CDR3 reads CASRRGAPNTEAFF. The CDR3 coding sequence is TGTGCCAGCAGAAGAGGGGCGCCGAACACTGAAGCTTTCTTT.

A few counts support this clone. The chain is built from TRBV2 and TRBJ2-7; 11 bases map to TRBD2. The V and J ends lost 5 bases and 1 base, in that order; junction bases with no gene match: 1. Germline CDR1 SNHLY, CDR2 FYNNEI. CDR3 length equals 14 residues. The CDR3 sequence: CASSRTSGSYEQYF. The CDR3 DNA follows: TGTGCCAGCAGTCGGACTAGCGGGTCCTACGAGCAGTACTTC.

V usage is TRBV7-8 and J usage is TRBJ2-2, with 14 bases that match TRBD2. Per germline, CDR1 SGHVS and CDR2 FQNEAQ. Trimming at V came to 4 bases and at J to 2 bases, leaving 6 bases not matched to a gene. The CDR3 contains 18 residues. The chain's CDR3 is CASSSRLAGGPNTGELFF. CDR3 in DNA: TGTGCCAGCAGCTCCAGACTAGCGGGGGGGCCAAACACCGGGGAGCTGTTTTTT.

The chain has TRBV5-1 and TRBJ1-1; possible D gene TRBD1, 6 bases. The CDR3 contains 15 residues. V lost 4 bases, J lost 0 bases, and 13 bases lay in between. CDR1 is SGHRS, CDR2 YFSETQ, per germline. The CDR3 bases are TGCGCCAGCAGCGCGGACAGAGTTATGAACACTGAAGCTTTCTTT. It yields the protein CASSADRVMNTEAFF.

V usage is TRBV7-2 and J usage is TRBJ1-5; TRBD1 matches 10 bases. Trimming at V came to 5 bases and at J to 2 bases, leaving 9 bases not matched to a gene. The CDR3 has 17 amino acids. From germline, CDR1 is SGHTA and CDR2 FQGNSA. The CDR3 coding sequence is TGTGCCAGCAGCGAAGAGGGGACAGGGGATGGCAATCAGCCCCAGCATTTT. It encodes CASSEEGTGDGNQPQHF.